The entry below gives a single T cell receptor (beta chain) sequence along with its context. Read sequence stops 3 residues before the CDR3 end, and the germline J gene provides the missing end. The CDR3 spans 8 residues. The V gene's germline CDR1 is SNHLY and CDR2 FYNNEI. The data derive from a study of T cells in women clearing cervical HPV infection. Measured with immunoSEQ multiplex PCR; TCRdb has only the in-frame clones, and not every one. The sample table includes around 25,000 clones. The sequenced sample was blood buffy coat. J is TRBJ1-2 and V is TRBV2; the D is unclear. The TCR was taken from a woman between 18 and 70 years old with a cervical HPV16 infection that either progressed to CIN3+ or cleared (not recorded which). The CDR3 here is CASLIYTF. The CDR3 DNA, read in part, is TGTGCCAGCTTAATC.